The present entry profiles one T cell receptor (beta chain) with its context. Germline assignment: CDR1 SGHDN and CDR2 FVKESK. The CDR3 has 15 amino acids. Trimming stripped 0 bases from V and 6 bases from J, with 14 bases between. The source of the sample is a study of control samples from healthy donors and cancer patients. Libraries were prepared by immunoSEQ multiplex PCR; TCRdb keeps only in-frame clonotypes and omits some of them. Found here are about 180,000 clones, about 90% of them singletons; the top ten hold about 1.4%. The sequencing sample was made of blood. This TCR was sampled from a woman between 45 and 65 years old in good health. The chain combines TRBV14 with TRBJ1-2; tentatively, D is TRBD1 (6 bases). The CDR3, as DNA: TGTGCCAGCAGCCAAGATTCCGACAGGCGGGATGGCTACACCTTC. This sequence encodes CASSQDSDRRDGYTF.